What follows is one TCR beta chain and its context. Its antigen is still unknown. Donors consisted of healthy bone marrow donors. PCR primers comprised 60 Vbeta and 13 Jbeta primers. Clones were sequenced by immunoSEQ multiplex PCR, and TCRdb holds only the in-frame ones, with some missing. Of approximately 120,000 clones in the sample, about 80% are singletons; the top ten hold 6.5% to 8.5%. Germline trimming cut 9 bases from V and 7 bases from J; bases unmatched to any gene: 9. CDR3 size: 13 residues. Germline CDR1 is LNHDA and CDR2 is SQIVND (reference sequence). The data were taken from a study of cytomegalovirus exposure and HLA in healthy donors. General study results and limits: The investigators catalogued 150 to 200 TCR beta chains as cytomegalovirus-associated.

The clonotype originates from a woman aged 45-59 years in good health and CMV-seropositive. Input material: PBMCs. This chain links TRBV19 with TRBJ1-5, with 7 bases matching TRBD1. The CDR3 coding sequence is TGTGCCAGCAATCACAGGGGAGGCCAGCCCCAGCATTTT. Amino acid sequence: CASNHRGGQPQHF.